This TCR beta chain emerged from a study of T-cell memory formation after mild COVID-19. In the study overall: There were largely donor-specific TCR clusters. Study findings and constraints: The study detected some responding clones in pre-infection memory, suggesting cross-reactive memory joined. Day 15 to 85 contracting clones showed balanced CD4/CD8; day 15 to 37 expanders favored CD4+. For contracting clones, CD4+ ones sat mainly in CM and EM, CD8+ in EMRA.

Germline CDR1 and CDR2: SGHTA and FQGNSA. This CDR3 comprises 16 residues. Germline trimming cut 5 bases from V and 0 bases from J; bases unmatched to any gene: 6. This clonotype has ten or more counts. Its antigen is unidentified. In TCRdb, the 5' RACE reads were re-called with MiXCR into one record per CDR3 protein. The sample holds 550,000 to 650,000 distinct CDR3 sequences, 15% to 20% seen once. The J gene is TRBJ1-4, the V gene TRBV7-2, with TRBD1 matching over 7 bases. The receptor's source is an adult woman who had mild COVID-19 (a few samples of this study predate the infection). Cell type and time point are not known. The sequenced sample was PBMCs or a T cell subset sorted from them (not recorded which). CDR3 amino acids: CASSSGQVTTNEKLFF. CDR3 in DNA: TGTGCCAGCAGCAGCGGACAGGTCACAACTAATGAAAAACTGTTTTTT. Using reference TRBV7-2 and TRBJ1-4 for the parts outside the CDR3, the full variable domain is GAGVSQSPSNKVTEKGKDVELRCDPISGHTALYWYRQSLGQGLEFLIYFQGNSAPDKSGLPSDRFSAERTGGSVSTLTIQRTQQEDSAVYLCASSSGQVTTNEKLFFGSGTQLSVL.